The 2 T cell receptor beta chains in this list originate from one sample, sequenced in a study of T cell responses to AZD1222 COVID-19 vaccine. The data were produced by immunoSEQ multiplex PCR, yet TCRdb's version contains in-frame clones alone and is incomplete. This table has about 130,000 clones, around 92% appearing once. The material was peripheral blood, obtained on day 0 of AZD1222 vaccination. Receptors originate from an adult in good health.

The chain is built from TRBV2 and TRBJ2-7, with D perhaps TRBD2 (5 bases). The CDR3 sequence is 12 residues long. Trimming pared 2 bases from V and 7 bases from J, leaving 9 bases between. Germline assignment: CDR1 SNHLY and CDR2 FYNNEI. The CDR3 DNA reads TGTGCCAGCAGTGAAACTGAGGGTGAGCAGTACTTC. Translation gives CASSETEGEQYF.

The rearrangement uses TRBV5-6 and TRBJ1-1; TRBD1 might be the D (6 bases). The CDR3 has 12 residues. V was trimmed by 4 bases and J by 11 bases, leaving 15 bases between them. Germline V gene lookup returns CDR1 SGHDT and CDR2 YYEEEE. CDR3 nucleotide sequence: TGTGCCAGCAGCCTCACAGGGCGCGGTGCTTTCTTT. It specifies CASSLTGRGAFF.